The 18 T cell receptor beta chains below come from one sample, sequenced in a study of PD-1 blockade in classical Hodgkin lymphoma (dated by TCRdb to 2020 to 2022). Library construction relied on the immunoSEQ multiplex PCR assay. TCRdb holds this immuneACCESS table with in-frame rearrangements only. Some clones are missing; in checked studies, unresolved V genes explain under half, and the rest has no known cause. The sample data list over 80,000 clones, and just under 80% of these were observed just once. The top ten clones comprise roughly 10% of the sample. The sample's time point label, decoded: cycle 4 day 1 (C4D1), after more than 5 weeks of nivolumab. Every trial patient had relapsed following autologous stem cell transplantation, and prior brentuximab vedotin exposure was what differed among cohorts A, B and C. Source: peripheral blood mononuclear cells (PBMCs), taken before the fourth cycle of nivolumab. The receptors derive from a human donor with classical Hodgkin lymphoma.

This sequence joins TRBV6-5 and TRBJ1-3; D may be TRBD1 (5 bases). The CDR3 length is 14 residues. In germline, CDR1 is MNHEY, CDR2 SVGAGI. V was clipped by 5 bases and J by 0 bases, with 8 bases between them. The CDR3 sequence: CASSRQYSGNTIYF. The DNA for the CDR3 is TGTGCCAGCAGTCGACAGTACTCTGGAAACACCATATATTTT.

The chain joins TRBV2 to TRBJ1-5; D is ambiguous. Germline CDR1 and CDR2: SNHLY and FYNNEI. With 0 bases removed from V and 6 bases from J, the gap between germline ends came to 6 bases. The CDR3 totals 13 residues. The DNA for the CDR3 is TGTGCCAGCAGTGAAGCCGAACTTCAGCCCCAGCATTTT. Translating gives CASSEAELQPQHF. The full variable domain, in which reference TRBV2 and TRBJ1-5 provide the parts outside the CDR3, is EPEVTQTPSHQVTQMGQEVILRCVPISNHLYFYWYRQILGQKVEFLVSFYNNEISEKSEIFDDQFSVERPDGSNFTLKIRSTKLEDSAMYFCASSEAELQPQHFGDGTRLSIL.

The chain links TRBV5-1 to TRBJ2-1, with 12 positions matching TRBD2. The germline V gene has CDR1 SGHRS and CDR2 YFSETQ. V shed 3 bases and J 4 bases; nucleotides not matched to a gene: 8. CDR3 length equals 17 residues. The CDR3 DNA reads TGCGCCAGCAGCTCTAGGCCTAGCGGGGGGGCGTACAATGAGCAGTTCTTC. Amino acid sequence: CASSSRPSGGAYNEQFF.

The chain combines TRBV19 with TRBJ1-4; no clear D. With 4 bases removed from V and 0 bases from J, the gap between germline ends came to 12 bases. Looked up from germline, CDR1 is LNHDA and CDR2 is SQIVND (reference sequence). CDR3 length: 16 residues. This chain's CDR3 is CASSKGISATNEKLFF. The DNA of the CDR3 is TGTGCCAGTAGTAAAGGGATCAGTGCAACTAATGAAAAACTGTTTTTT.

The chain is built from TRBV7-6 and TRBJ2-2; perhaps D is TRBD1 or TRBD2 (6 bases each). The V gene lost 4 bases and the J gene lost 4 bases, with 13 bases spanning the gap. This CDR3 contains 15 residues. Per the germline V gene, CDR1 is SGHVS and CDR2 is FNYEAQ. For the CDR3, the DNA is TGTGCCAGCAGCTGGAGGGGGTATGGCACCGGGGAGCTGTTTTTT. Its translation is CASSWRGYGTGELFF. The full variable domain, in which reference TRBV7-6 and TRBJ2-2 provide the parts outside the CDR3, is GAGVSQSPRYKVTKRGQDVALRCDPISGHVSLYWYRQALGQGPEFLTYFNYEAQQDKSGLPNDRFSAERPEGSISTLTIQRTEQRDSAMYRCASSWRGYGTGELFFGEGSRLTVL.

This chain connects TRBV19 to TRBJ2-7, with a weak D call TRBD1 (6 bases). CDR1 LNHDA and CDR2 SQIVND come from the germline V gene (reference sequence). The CDR3 is 13 residues long. Trimming pared 3 bases from V and 5 bases from J, leaving 11 bases between. This CDR3 is CASSIPQGHEQYF. The CDR3 DNA follows: TGTGCCAGTAGTATCCCACAGGGCCACGAGCAGTACTTC.

V and J are TRBV9 and TRBJ2-6, with D unclear. CDR1 SGDLS and CDR2 YYNGEE come from the germline V gene. The germline V and J ends were trimmed by 0 bases and 3 bases, with 4 bases remaining between them. CDR3 length equals 14 residues. The CDR3 DNA follows: TGTGCCAGCAGCGTAGGTTATGGGGCCAACGTCCTGACTTTC. Translated, it gives CASSVGYGANVLTF.

The chain couples TRBV7-2 to TRBJ2-2; D unresolved. This CDR3 region has 14 residues. V was shortened by 0 bases and J by 5 bases, with 7 bases between the two germline ends. Germline V gene sequence: CDR1 SGHTA, CDR2 FQGNSA. CDR3 residues: CASSLALFTGELFF. CDR3 coding DNA: TGTGCCAGCAGCTTAGCCCTCTTTACCGGGGAGCTGTTTTTT.

This chain uses TRBV6-1 with TRBJ1-3; a weak D match, TRBD1 (5 bases). This CDR3 contains 15 residues. CDR1 is MNHNS, CDR2 SASEGT, per germline. Trimming shortened V by 8 bases and J by 0 bases, and 14 bases separated the two germline ends. The CDR3, as DNA: TGTGCCAGCTACCCGGGGGTTTACTCTGGAAACACCATATATTTT. Protein product: CASYPGVYSGNTIYF.

The rearrangement uses TRBV7-2 and TRBJ2-1, with D uncertain. Trimming took 0 bases from V and 0 from J, leaving 9 bases between them. Germline V CDR1 and CDR2: SGHTA, FQGNSA. This CDR3 is built from 16 residues. CDR3 residues: CASSLALPSSYNEQFF. As DNA, the CDR3 is TGTGCCAGCAGCTTAGCCCTCCCGAGCTCCTACAATGAGCAGTTCTTC.

The J gene is TRBJ2-7, the V gene TRBV30; D unresolved. The length of the CDR3 is 15 residues. V lost 2 bases and J 6 bases, leaving 20 bases between the germline ends. Germline values: CDR1 GTSNPN, CDR2 SVGIG (reference sequence). The CDR3 sequence: CAWSTLRWEIGEQYF. The CDR3 region has the DNA TGTGCCTGGAGTACGCTCCGCTGGGAAATAGGCGAGCAGTACTTC.

This chain links TRBV4-1 with TRBJ2-2, with TRBD2 as a possible D gene (5 bases). Per the germline V gene, CDR1 is MGHRA and CDR2 is YSYEKL. Trimming took off 2 bases at V and 1 base at J, with 8 bases between the two ends. The CDR3 covers 15 residues. The CDR3 reads CASSQLGRNTGELFF. The CDR3 DNA is TGCGCCAGCAGCCAATTGGGGAGGAACACCGGGGAGCTGTTTTTT.

This clone has just one count. V is TRBV7-2 and J is TRBJ2-7; 15 bases line up with TRBD2. Losses at the gene ends were 4 bases for V and 1 base for J; bases not matched to a gene: 8. This CDR3 contains 18 residues. CDR1 SGHTA and CDR2 FQGNSA come from the germline V gene. This chain's CDR3 is CASSSRTSGRARSYEQYF. The CDR3 nucleotides are TGTGCCAGCAGCTCCCGGACTAGCGGGAGGGCAAGGTCCTACGAGCAGTACTTC.

This sequence joins TRBV18 and TRBJ2-7; D is unclear. Trimming removed 3 bases at V and 2 bases at J, with 14 bases between. The CDR3 has 15 residues. CDR1 KGHSH and CDR2 LQKENI come from the germline V gene. As DNA, the CDR3 is TGTGCCAGCTCACCGGGTTGGCAGATGACCTACGAGCAGTACTTC. It specifies CASSPGWQMTYEQYF.

This CDR3 reads CASSLVGGPGELFF. The CDR3 DNA reads TGTGCCAGCAGCTTAGTTGGGGGACCCGGGGAGCTGTTTTTT. The chain has TRBV7-2 and TRBJ2-2; either TRBD1 or TRBD2 may fit D (5 bases each). The V gene's germline CDR1 is SGHTA and CDR2 FQGNSA. The germline V and J ends were trimmed by 1 base and 6 bases, with 9 bases remaining between them. The CDR3 runs to 14 residues. The complete variable domain, with remaining parts taken from reference TRBV7-2 and TRBJ2-2, reads GAGVSQSPSNKVTEKGKDVELRCDPISGHTALYWYRQSLGQGLEFLIYFQGNSAPDKSGLPSDRFSAERTGGSVSTLTIQRTQQEDSAVYLCASSLVGGPGELFFGEGSRLTVL.

The chain has TRBV6-5 and TRBJ2-7; 7 bases are a match to TRBD2. Germline V gene sequence: CDR1 MNHEY, CDR2 SVGAGI. With 2 bases clipped from V and 7 bases from J, the junction kept 11 bases outside the gene matches. This CDR3 is 15 amino acids long. This CDR3 is CASSYTSGTVVEQYF. The CDR3 DNA reads TGTGCCAGCAGTTACACGAGCGGGACCGTTGTGGAGCAGTACTTC.

In DNA, the CDR3 is TGCGCCAGCAGCTTCAATAAAGCGGGGGGGAGAATGGATACGCAGTATTTT. Amino acids: CASSFNKAGGRMDTQYF. The chain has TRBV10-2 and TRBJ2-3; TRBD2 matches at 10 bases. CDR1 WSHSY and CDR2 SAAADI come from the germline V gene. The V gene end was trimmed by 6 bases and the J gene end by 6 bases; junction bases not matched to a gene: 15. CDR3 length: 17 amino acids.

The chain uses TRBV6-6 and TRBJ1-1; no clear D. Germline CDR1 and CDR2: MNHNY and SVGAGI (reference sequence). The CDR3 is made up of 14 amino acids. The V end was cut by 4 bases, the J end by 1 base, with 10 bases between. The CDR3 DNA reads TGTGCCAGCAGTTCCCCCGACGGGAACACTGAAGCTTTCTTT. This codes for CASSSPDGNTEAFF.